The 17 T cell receptor beta chains listed next were all sequenced from one sample in a study of blood T cell repertoires in COVID-19 (dated by TCRdb to the early 2020s). The library relied on the immunoSEQ multiplex PCR assay. TCRdb mirrors the immuneACCESS table, restricted to in-frame sequences. Some clones are absent from its copies; in checked studies, under half trace to an unresolved V gene, and the reason for the others is unknown. The sample data list roughly 250,000 clones, and 65% to 80% of these were observed just once. Clones ranked in the top ten supply around 3.6% of the sample. Sequencing used peripheral blood. These receptors were obtained from a woman aged 40 to 50 with active or convalescent COVID-19.

The rearrangement links TRBV30 to TRBJ1-2; 8 bases line up with TRBD1. The CDR3 is 12 amino acids. Germline loops: CDR1 GTSNPN, CDR2 SVGIG (reference sequence). V lost 8 bases to trimming and J lost 8 bases; unmatched junction nucleotides: 10. CDR3 in amino acids: CAGKQGGAGYTF. For the CDR3, the DNA is TGTGCCGGAAAACAGGGGGGAGCGGGCTACACCTTC.

CDR3 residues: CASRDRVFEQYV. The CDR3 coding sequence is TGTGCCAGCAGGGACAGGGTTTTCGAGCAGTACGTC. The chain uses TRBV6-5 and TRBJ2-7; 8 nucleotides match TRBD1. Germline loops: CDR1 MNHEY, CDR2 SVGAGI. The CDR3 covers 12 residues. Losses at the gene ends were 6 bases for V and 6 bases for J; bases not matched to a gene: 4.

The CDR3 nucleotides are TGTGCCAGCAGACCGGGTCCAGCTGAAGCTTTCTTT. This translates into CASRPGPAEAFF. The chain is built from TRBV2 and TRBJ1-1; D gene ambiguous. Germline CDR1 reads SNHLY; CDR2 reads FYNNEI. Trimming cost V 6 bases and J 6 bases, with 11 bases left between them. The CDR3 contains 12 residues.

CDR3 DNA sequence: TGTGCCAGCAGCTCGCGGGGGCTGAATTCACCCCTCCACTTT. This codes for CASSSRGLNSPLHF. The chain joins TRBV7-3 to TRBJ1-6; D possibly corresponds to TRBD1 (6 bases). The CDR3 has 14 residues. V dropped 4 bases and J dropped 7 bases, with 11 bases sitting between them. CDR1 SGHTA and CDR2 FQGTGA come from the germline V gene.

The V and J genes are TRBV9 and TRBJ1-6; the D is unclear. Between the trimmed V and J ends, which lost 3 bases and 7 bases, there was a span of 14 bases. The CDR3 is made up of 15 amino acids. From germline, CDR1 is SGDLS and CDR2 YYNGEE. CDR3 protein: CASSAVRTENSPLHF. CDR3 DNA sequence: TGTGCCAGCAGCGCCGTAAGGACTGAGAATTCACCCCTCCACTTT.

V usage is TRBV3-1 (or the pseudogene TRBV3-2) and J usage is TRBJ1-1; D is perhaps TRBD1 (5 bases). The CDR3 is 12 amino acids. In germline, CDR1 is LGHDT, CDR2 YNNKEL (reference sequence). V lost 7 bases to trimming and J lost 5 bases, with 11 bases between them. The CDR3 loop is CASTSGMTEAFF. DNA of the CDR3: TGTGCCAGCACTTCAGGGATGACTGAAGCTTTCTTT.

CDR3 loop: CAISVREGEDTEAFF. CDR3 in DNA: TGTGCCATCAGTGTTCGGGAGGGGGAGGACACTGAAGCTTTCTTT. This chain connects TRBV10-3 to TRBJ1-1; D might be TRBD1 (6 bases). This CDR3 contains 15 residues. Trimming took off 4 bases at V and 3 bases at J, with 15 bases between the two ends. Germline CDR1 is ENHRY and CDR2 is SYGVKD.

The gene calls are TRBV27 and TRBJ2-3, with D perhaps matching TRBD1 (6 bases). CDR1 and CDR2 from the germline V gene are MNHEY and SMNVEV (reference sequence). The CDR3 has 14 residues. The V and J ends lost 5 bases and 3 bases respectively, with 12 bases between them. In DNA form, the CDR3 reads TGTGCCAGCAGTCCCCGACAGGAAACAGATACGCAGTATTTT. It is translated as CASSPRQETDTQYF.

The gene calls are TRBV24-1 and TRBJ1-4; D is perhaps TRBD1 (6 bases). This CDR3 comprises 15 residues. The germline V and J ends were trimmed by 2 bases and 3 bases, with 9 bases remaining between them. In germline, CDR1 is KGHDR, CDR2 SFDVKD. In DNA form, the CDR3 reads TGTGCCACCAGTGATTCGGGACATTCTAATGAAAAACTGTTTTTT. Amino acids: CATSDSGHSNEKLFF.

The chain couples TRBV7-7 to TRBJ2-2; TRBD1 aligns across 9 bases. Germline CDR1 and CDR2: SSHAT and FNYEAQ (reference sequence). With V trimmed by 2 bases and J by 3 bases, 4 bases remained unmatched. The CDR3 extends over 16 amino acids. The CDR3 reads CASSLKGTGYTGELFF. The CDR3 DNA is TGTGCCAGCAGCTTAAAGGGGACAGGGTACACCGGGGAGCTGTTTTTT. Full variable domain (missing parts from reference TRBV7-7 and TRBJ2-2): GAGVSQSPRYKVTKRGQDVTLRCDPISSHATLYWYQQALGQGPEFLTYFNYEAQPDKSGLPSDRFSAERPEGSISTLTIQRTEQRDSAMYRCASSLKGTGYTGELFFGEGSRLTVL.

The J gene is TRBJ1-4, the V gene TRBV12-3 or TRBV12-4; 8 bases agree with TRBD1. The CDR3 is 13 residues long. The J segment lost 7 bases and the V segment lost 4 bases, leaving 2 bases of the junction unmatched. The CDR3 nucleotides are TGTGCCAGCAGTTGGACAGGGAGTGAAAAACTGTTTTTT. Translating gives CASSWTGSEKLFF.

The genes are TRBV15 and TRBJ1-3, with D perhaps matching TRBD1 (5 bases). The CDR3 runs 15 residues. V lost 1 base, J lost 2 bases, and 9 bases lay in between. Germline V gives CDR1 LNHNV, CDR2 YYDKDF (reference sequence). This CDR3 is CATSRVGGAGNTIYF. The CDR3 region has the DNA TGTGCCACCAGCAGAGTAGGAGGGGCTGGAAACACCATATATTTT.

The chain has TRBV11-2 and TRBJ1-4; 10 nucleotides align to TRBD1. The CDR3 loop spans 13 amino acids. The V gene end was trimmed by 8 bases and the J gene end by 8 bases; junction bases not matched to a gene: 5. Per germline, CDR1 SGHAT and CDR2 FQNNGV. CDR3 nucleotides: TGTGCCAGCGGACAGGGGGTTCTGGAAAAACTGTTTTTT. It is translated as CASGQGVLEKLFF.

The V gene is TRBV3-1 (or the pseudogene TRBV3-2), the J gene TRBJ2-7; 8 positions agree with TRBD1. Trimming cost V 4 bases and J 3 bases; bases outside gene matches: 8. Germline V lookup: CDR1 LGHDT, CDR2 YNNKEL (reference sequence). This CDR3 has 15 amino acids. The CDR3 DNA sequence: TGTGCCAGCAGCCCCATTCTGGGACAGGTCTACGAGCAGTACTTC. It translates to CASSPILGQVYEQYF.

The DNA of the CDR3 is TGCGCCAGCAGCGTGGGAAGGGGGCAGGCCTACGAGCAGTACGTC. It is translated as CASSVGRGQAYEQYV. J is TRBJ2-7 and V is TRBV10-2; 7 bases are a match to TRBD1. Germline-derived CDR1 and CDR2 are WSHSY and SAAADI. The junction had 10 bases not matched to a gene; V was cut back by 6 bases and J by 2 bases. This CDR3 is built from 15 residues.

The CDR3 DNA reads TGTGCCAGCATCCCAGGGGCAGTACCTACCTCTAATTCTGCGGAGACCCAGTACTTC. Amino acid sequence: CASIPGAVPTSNSAETQYF. The chain links TRBV11-2 to TRBJ2-5, with D tentatively TRBD1 (6 bases). This CDR3 contains 19 residues. Germline CDR1 is SGHAT and CDR2 is FQNNGV. V lost 7 bases, J lost 5 bases, and 32 bases lay in between.

This chain connects TRBV3-1 (or the pseudogene TRBV3-2) to TRBJ1-5; the D is unclear. This CDR3 has 13 residues. Trimming shortened V by 1 base and J by 9 bases, and 10 bases separated the two germline ends. The V gene's germline CDR1 is LGHDT and CDR2 YNNKEL (reference sequence). The CDR3 nucleotides read TGTGCCAGCAGCCAAGGTTCAGCGCGGCCCCAGCATTTT. Its protein is CASSQGSARPQHF.